The 21 T cell receptor beta chains listed next were all sequenced from one sample in a study of blood T cell repertoires in COVID-19. TCRdb's copy holds only in-frame clones and misses some; the assay was immunoSEQ multiplex PCR. The sample shows some 230,000 clones, approximately 84% of them seen only once. Material for sequencing was peripheral blood. The receptors stem from a woman aged 25 to 39 who had recovered from COVID-19.

The CDR3 bases are TGTGCCAGCAGTCCGGACAGATGGGGCGACTACGAGCAGTACTTC. Its translation is CASSPDRWGDYEQYF. The chain recombines TRBV6-5 with TRBJ2-7; D possibly corresponds to TRBD1 (6 bases). Per germline, CDR1 MNHEY and CDR2 SVGAGI. CDR3 length: 15 residues. Trimming shortened V by 5 bases and J by 3 bases, and 17 bases separated the two germline ends.

Concerning this clone: At the DNA level, this CDR3 is encoded by other sequences in the same sample as well. The chain has TRBV11-3 and TRBJ1-1; TRBD1 is a possible D gene (5 bases). V dropped 1 base and J dropped 1 base, with 7 bases sitting between them. The CDR3 has 14 residues. CDR1 is SGHNT, CDR2 YENEEA, per germline. CDR3 sequence: CASSLGGGNTEAFF. The CDR3 DNA is TGTGCCAGCAGCTTAGGGGGCGGGAACACTGAAGCTTTCTTT.

The CDR3 region is CASSTPTALTDTQYF. CDR3 nucleotides: TGTGCCAGCAGTACCCCGACAGCGCTCACAGATACGCAGTATTTT. The V gene is TRBV28, the J gene TRBJ2-3; tentative D call: TRBD1 (5 bases). The ends were cut back, 5 bases at V and 2 bases at J, with 14 bases in the middle. The CDR3 is made up of 15 amino acids. Germline V CDR1 and CDR2: MDHEN, SYDVKM.

The CDR3 loop is CASSRQGVREKLFF. As DNA, the CDR3 is TGTGCCAGCAGTCGACAGGGGGTTCGTGAAAAACTGTTTTTT. V and J are TRBV28 and TRBJ1-4, with 9 nucleotides matching TRBD1. Germline V gene sequence: CDR1 MDHEN, CDR2 SYDVKM. V lost 5 bases, J lost 7 bases, and 5 bases stayed unmatched. CDR3 length: 14 residues.

The chain couples TRBV7-3 to TRBJ2-7; the D gene is possibly TRBD1 (6 bases). This CDR3 spans 14 amino acids. Germline CDR1 is SGHTA and CDR2 is FQGTGA. V lost 5 bases and J 4 bases, leaving 15 bases between the germline ends. The CDR3 DNA is TGTGCCAGCAGCCTCGCAGGGGCAGGTTACGAGCAGTACTTC. This sequence encodes CASSLAGAGYEQYF.

This CDR3 is CARGGGVGTDTQYF. DNA of the CDR3: TGTGCCCGTGGGGGAGGGGTAGGGACAGATACGCAGTATTTT. V gene TRBV2 combines with J gene TRBJ2-3; TRBD2 agrees at 7 bases. The CDR3 is 14 amino acids. Germline lookup yields CDR1 SNHLY and CDR2 FYNNEI. Trimming at V came to 11 bases and at J to 3 bases, leaving 11 bases not matched to a gene.

The rearrangement links TRBV5-6 to TRBJ2-7; D unresolved. Germline-derived CDR1 and CDR2 are SGHDT and YYEEEE. V was trimmed by 2 bases and J by 5 bases, leaving 11 bases between them. The CDR3 is 13 amino acids. CDR3 nucleotide sequence: TGTGCCAGCAGCTTCGGCAGGCTGAACGAGCAGTACTTC. This translates into CASSFGRLNEQYF.

This chain uses TRBV24-1 with TRBJ2-7; the D gene is possibly TRBD1 (5 bases). This CDR3 has 13 amino acids. The germline V and J ends were trimmed by 2 bases and 6 bases, with 10 bases remaining between them. In germline, CDR1 is KGHDR, CDR2 SFDVKD. The CDR3 DNA sequence: TGTGCCACCAGTGATTCCCCAGGGCGCGAGCAGTACTTC. This encodes CATSDSPGREQYF.

The genes are TRBV28 and TRBJ1-1, with 9 bases fitting TRBD1. The CDR3 sequence is 13 residues long. The V gene end was trimmed by 4 bases and the J gene end by 8 bases; junction bases not matched to a gene: 5. CDR1 MDHEN and CDR2 SYDVKM come from the germline V gene. The DNA of the CDR3 is TGTGCCAGCAGTTCCGGGACAGGGAACGAAGCTTTCTTT. This translates into CASSSGTGNEAFF.

This clone was seen just once. The chain is built from TRBV28 and TRBJ2-1; 7 nucleotides align to TRBD2. The V gene's germline CDR1 is MDHEN and CDR2 SYDVKM. The CDR3 has 15 amino acids. Trimming at V came to 6 bases and at J to 3 bases, leaving 8 bases not matched to a gene. The CDR3 DNA follows: TGTGCCAGCAGCCAGCGACTAGCAGTCTACAATGAGCAGTTCTTC. Translation gives CASSQRLAVYNEQFF.

The chain is built from TRBV19 and TRBJ2-5; 12 positions agree with TRBD2. The CDR3 loop spans 17 amino acids. Germline V lookup: CDR1 LNHDA, CDR2 SQIVND (reference sequence). V lost 1 base, J lost 3 bases, and 6 bases stayed unmatched. Written as DNA, the CDR3 is TGTGCCAGTAGTATAGGGACTAGCGGGAACTTGGAAGAGACCCAGTACTTC. It translates to CASSIGTSGNLEETQYF.

The rearrangement uses TRBV4-1 and TRBJ2-1; tentatively, D is TRBD2 (5 bases). V was shortened by 0 bases and J by 7 bases, with 16 bases between the two germline ends. CDR3 size: 16 residues. CDR1 and CDR2 from the germline V gene are MGHRA and YSYEKL. The CDR3 sequence: CASSQDEVLRGNEQFF. CDR3 bases: TGCGCCAGCAGCCAAGATGAGGTCCTCCGGGGAAATGAGCAGTTCTTC.

The chain combines TRBV4-1 with TRBJ2-1; D might be TRBD2 (6 bases). This CDR3 has 17 amino acids. Trimming took off 1 base at V and 0 bases at J, with 13 bases between the two ends. Per the germline V gene, CDR1 is MGHRA and CDR2 is YSYEKL. CDR3 bases: TGCGCCAGCAGCCAAGGGAGACGGAGGGTCTCCTACAATGAGCAGTTCTTC. Translation gives CASSQGRRRVSYNEQFF.

In its sample, this clone was seen once. The chain links TRBV19 to TRBJ2-1; D unresolved. The CDR3 covers 16 residues. With 2 bases removed from V and 4 bases from J, the gap between germline ends came to 15 bases. Per the germline V gene, CDR1 is LNHDA and CDR2 is SQIVND (reference sequence). The CDR3 region has the DNA TGTGCCAGTAGTATACGGTCTACCCAAAGTTACAATGAGCAGTTCTTC. This sequence encodes CASSIRSTQSYNEQFF.

This chain connects TRBV2 to TRBJ2-5; 7 positions agree with TRBD2. The CDR3 sequence is 13 residues long. V lost 9 bases to trimming and J lost 5 bases; unmatched junction nucleotides: 9. Germline-derived CDR1 and CDR2 are SNHLY and FYNNEI. CDR3 DNA sequence: TGTGCCAGTTTTAGGGACTATGGCGAGACCCAGTACTTC. It specifies CASFRDYGETQYF.

The chain carries TRBV28 and TRBJ1-2; maybe TRBD1 (5 bases). Germline assignment: CDR1 MDHEN and CDR2 SYDVKM. The CDR3 loop spans 15 amino acids. V gave up 7 bases and J gave up 5 bases, with 20 bases separating them. CDR3 in DNA: TGTGCCAGCATCTCCCTAGGGACGGGACTTTATGGCTACACCTTC. Its protein is CASISLGTGLYGYTF.

This rearrangement joins TRBV9 to TRBJ1-1; 10 bases match TRBD1. J gave up 4 bases and V 3 bases, and 6 bases lay outside the gene matches. This CDR3 is 15 amino acids long. In germline, CDR1 is SGDLS, CDR2 YYNGEE. CDR3 in amino acids: CASSADRGLSTEAFF. The CDR3 DNA reads as TGTGCCAGCAGCGCCGACAGGGGGCTGAGCACTGAAGCTTTCTTT.

The chain employs TRBV5-1 and TRBJ2-1, with D unclear. The CDR3 spans 13 residues. The ends were cut back, 4 bases at V and 0 bases at J, with 5 bases in the middle. The germline V gene has CDR1 SGHRS and CDR2 YFSETQ. The CDR3 region is CASSDSSYNEQFF. The CDR3 DNA reads TGCGCCAGCAGCGATAGCTCCTACAATGAGCAGTTCTTC.

This rearrangement joins TRBV28 to TRBJ2-5; the match to TRBD2 covers 9 bases. The CDR3 is 17 residues long. V lost 7 bases and J lost 5; bases outside the gene matches: 17. CDR1 MDHEN and CDR2 SYDVKM come from the germline V gene. CDR3 protein: CASTPVDIAGVVETQYF. CDR3 nucleotides: TGTGCCAGCACTCCAGTGGATATAGCGGGAGTTGTGGAGACCCAGTACTTC.

The chain links TRBV4-1 to TRBJ1-1; D perhaps matches TRBD1 (6 bases). The V gene's germline CDR1 is MGHRA and CDR2 YSYEKL. With 0 bases removed from V and 6 bases from J, the gap between germline ends came to 11 bases. The CDR3 spans 14 residues. The CDR3 nucleotides are TGCGCCAGCAGCCAAGAGTCCGCAGGGGCTGAAGCTTTCTTT. This translates into CASSQESAGAEAFF.

Regarding this clone: The same CDR3 also results from other DNA sequences found in this sample. This chain connects TRBV5-1 to TRBJ2-2; TRBD1 matches 9 bases. This CDR3 is built from 17 residues. Germline CDR1 SGHRS, CDR2 YFSETQ. Losses at the gene ends were 0 bases for V and 0 bases for J; bases not matched to a gene: 3. Here the CDR3 DNA reads TGCGCCAGCAGCTTGGGGCGGGACAGGGCGAACACCGGGGAGCTGTTTTTT. It encodes CASSLGRDRANTGELFF.